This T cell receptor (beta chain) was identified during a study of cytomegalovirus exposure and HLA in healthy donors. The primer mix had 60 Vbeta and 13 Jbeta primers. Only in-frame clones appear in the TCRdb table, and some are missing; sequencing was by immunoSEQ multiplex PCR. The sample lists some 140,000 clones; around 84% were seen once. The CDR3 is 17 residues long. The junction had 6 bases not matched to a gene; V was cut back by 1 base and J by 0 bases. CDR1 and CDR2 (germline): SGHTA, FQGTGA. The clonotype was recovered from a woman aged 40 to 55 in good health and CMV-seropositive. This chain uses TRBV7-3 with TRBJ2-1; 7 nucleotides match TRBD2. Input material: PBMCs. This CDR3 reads CASSLRGGGSSYNEQFF. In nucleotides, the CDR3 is TGTGCCAGCAGCTTAAGGGGTGGCGGGAGCTCCTACAATGAGCAGTTCTTC.